The 14 T cell receptor beta chains below were found in one sample sequenced in a study of brain T cells in children with intractable seizures. Measured with immunoSEQ multiplex PCR; TCRdb has only the in-frame clones, and not every one. Among hundreds of thousands of clones listed, over 90% were seen once. Indicated time point: blood from clinic visit 5 months post-surgery; TSC patient then seizure free. Sequencing was performed on peripheral blood, taken less than 6 months after surgery. The receptor source for this set is a boy less than two years old with tuberous sclerosis and intractable seizures.

The rearrangement joins TRBV28 to TRBJ1-2; a possible D gene is TRBD1 (5 bases). Deletions cut 6 bases from V and 5 bases from J, with 13 bases between. This CDR3 region has 13 residues. Germline V gives CDR1 MDHEN, CDR2 SYDVKM. The DNA of the CDR3 is TGTGCCAGCAGGGCGGGGGGAAGGTATGGCTACACCTTC. This codes for CASRAGGRYGYTF.

CDR3 sequence: CASRPGQGDGYTF. DNA for the CDR3: TGTGCCAGCAGGCCGGGACAGGGGGATGGCTACACCTTC. The chain joins TRBV12-3 or TRBV12-4 to TRBJ1-2, with 11 bases identical to TRBD1. The CDR3 totals 13 residues. V was pared by 6 bases and J by 6 bases, with 3 bases of the junction left unmatched.

The genes are TRBV12-3 or TRBV12-4 and TRBJ1-2; TRBD1 might be the D (6 bases). V shed 6 bases and J shed 8 bases, with 13 bases lying between them. This CDR3 is built from 12 residues. The CDR3 bases are TGTGCCAGCAGCGGACAGACCGGAGGCTACACCTTC. It is translated as CASSGQTGGYTF.

This sequence joins TRBV5-4 and TRBJ2-2, with a weak D call TRBD1 (6 bases). Germline assignment: CDR1 SGHNT and CDR2 YYREEE (reference sequence). The CDR3 is 14 residues long. V was trimmed by 4 bases and J by 5 bases, leaving 12 bases between them. The CDR3, as DNA: TGTGCCAGCAGCCCGGAGGACAGAACCGGGGAGCTGTTTTTT. Encoded protein: CASSPEDRTGELFF.

The CDR3 loop is CASSRGEVGTEAFF. CDR3 DNA: TGTGCCAGCAGCCGAGGGGAGGTGGGCACTGAAGCTTTCTTT. The rearrangement links TRBV7-3 to TRBJ1-1; perhaps TRBD1 as D (5 bases). Trimming took 5 bases from V and 4 from J, leaving 14 bases between them. The CDR3 loop spans 14 amino acids. The V gene's germline CDR1 is SGHTA and CDR2 FQGTGA.

The J gene is TRBJ2-7, the V gene TRBV24-1, with D perhaps TRBD1 or TRBD2 (5 bases each). Germline-derived CDR1 and CDR2 are KGHDR and SFDVKD. The ends were cut back, 5 bases at V and 3 bases at J, with 16 bases in the middle. The CDR3 spans 15 residues. CDR3 region: CATSARDGPFYEQYF. For the CDR3, the DNA is TGTGCCACCAGTGCCCGGGACGGACCTTTCTACGAGCAGTACTTC.

The gene calls are TRBV27 and TRBJ2-3; 11 bases match TRBD2. In germline, CDR1 is MNHEY, CDR2 SMNVEV (reference sequence). The CDR3 is made up of 14 amino acids. Unmatched junction bases numbered 6, after V lost 10 bases and J lost 3 bases. The CDR3 is CATTSGRRTDTQYF. As DNA, the CDR3 is TGTGCCACCACTAGCGGGAGAAGGACAGATACGCAGTATTTT.

The genes are TRBV19 and TRBJ1-2, with a weak D call TRBD1 (6 bases). Germline CDR1 LNHDA, CDR2 SQIVND (reference sequence). Trimming took off 7 bases at V and 5 bases at J, with 17 bases between the two ends. This CDR3 region has 14 residues. DNA for the CDR3: TGTGCCAGTACTTTTGGGGGGGCAGAGTATGGCTACACCTTC. Translated, it gives CASTFGGAEYGYTF.

This chain uses TRBV29-1 with TRBJ1-2, with D perhaps TRBD1 (5 bases). In germline, CDR1 is SQVTM, CDR2 ANQGSEA. V was cut by 7 bases and J by 8 bases, with 14 bases left in between. This CDR3 contains 11 residues. CDR3 amino acids: CSAATDRGYTF. CDR3 DNA sequence: TGCAGCGCCGCGACAGACCGAGGCTACACCTTC.

The genes are TRBV5-1 and TRBJ2-6; D might be TRBD1 (6 bases). CDR1 SGHRS and CDR2 YFSETQ come from the germline V gene. The V end was cut by 3 bases, the J end by 4 bases, with 20 bases between. The CDR3 sequence is 18 residues long. The CDR3 sequence: CASSWANHQGSGANVLTF. The CDR3 DNA sequence: TGCGCCAGCAGCTGGGCCAACCATCAGGGGAGCGGGGCCAACGTCCTGACTTTC.

The chain couples TRBV29-1 to TRBJ1-1; 9 nucleotides agree with TRBD1. There are 15 residues in the CDR3. Per germline, CDR1 SQVTM and CDR2 ANQGSEA. The V gene end was trimmed by 3 bases and the J gene end by 7 bases; junction bases not matched to a gene: 12. For the CDR3, the DNA is TGCAGCGTTGATCTAGGACAGGGGTTGATCGGTGAAGCTTTCTTT. Translation gives CSVDLGQGLIGEAFF.

This clone was seen only once. The chain employs TRBV2 and TRBJ2-1; 9 bases agree with TRBD1. The V gene end was trimmed by 4 bases and the J gene end by 12 bases; junction bases not matched to a gene: 7. Germline assignment: CDR1 SNHLY and CDR2 FYNNEI. This CDR3 has 13 residues. CDR3 sequence (DNA): TGTGCCAGCAGTGGAGGGACAGGGCTCGGGCAGTTCTTC. Residues: CASSGGTGLGQFF.

The CDR3 nucleotides are TGCGCCAGCAGCGACGAGGGGAGGTCCCTATTCTACGAGCAGTACTTC. Translating it yields CASSDEGRSLFYEQYF. The chain links TRBV5-1 to TRBJ2-7; possible D gene TRBD2, 6 bases. Germline assignment: CDR1 SGHRS and CDR2 YFSETQ. This CDR3 contains 16 residues. Deletions cut 4 bases from V and 3 bases from J, with 20 bases between.

This chain joins TRBV6-1 and TRBJ1-4; D is possibly TRBD1 (5 bases). CDR1 and CDR2 from the germline V gene are MNHNS and SASEGT. The CDR3 runs to 14 residues. V lost 3 bases, J lost 7 bases, and 12 bases lay in between. CDR3 DNA sequence: TGTGCCAGCAGTGATAGGTATAGGGGTGAAAAACTGTTTTTT. It yields the protein CASSDRYRGEKLFF.